These 5 T cell receptor beta chains were all obtained from the same sample, sequenced in a study of blood T cell repertoires in COVID-19. Profiled with immunoSEQ multiplex PCR; TCRdb holds only in-frame clones, not every one. The data show 85,000 to 130,000 clones, about nine tenths seen once. Sequenced input: peripheral blood. These receptors came from a man aged 55 to 70 with acute or convalescent COVID-19.

The J gene is TRBJ2-1, the V gene TRBV9; D is unresolved. In germline, CDR1 is SGDLS, CDR2 YYNGEE. Between the trimmed V and J ends, which lost 0 bases and 0 bases, there was a span of 7 bases. The CDR3 extends over 15 amino acids. The CDR3 DNA follows: TGTGCCAGCAGCGTAGATGAGAGCTCCTACAATGAGCAGTTCTTC. Its translation: CASSVDESSYNEQFF.

The CDR3 here is CASTPDRGDTEAFF. In nucleotides, the CDR3 is TGTGCCAGCACCCCGGACAGGGGCGACACTGAAGCTTTCTTT. The V call is TRBV2, the J call TRBJ1-1, with 9 bases matching TRBD1. CDR1 and CDR2 from the germline V gene are SNHLY and FYNNEI. The CDR3 totals 14 residues. V trimming: 7 bases; J trimming: 3 bases; junction bases outside the gene matches: 6.

The rearrangement uses TRBV4-2 and TRBJ2-7, with 10 bases lining up with TRBD1. The CDR3 spans 15 residues. V dropped 0 bases and J dropped 3; count of bases not matched to a gene: 2. In germline, CDR1 is LGHNA, CDR2 YNFKEQ. The CDR3 region has the DNA TGTGCCAGCAGCCAAGATGACAGGGGGCTCTACGAGCAGTACTTC. Protein: CASSQDDRGLYEQYF.

The chain employs TRBV27 and TRBJ2-5, with 9 bases identical to TRBD1. Germline V lookup: CDR1 MNHEY, CDR2 SMNVEV (reference sequence). The CDR3 is made up of 15 amino acids. J gave up 5 bases and V 2 bases, and 6 bases lay outside the gene matches. CDR3 in DNA: TGTGCCAGCAGTTTAAACAGGGGGCGCGTGGAGACCCAGTACTTC. Its translation is CASSLNRGRVETQYF.

The chain carries TRBV18 and TRBJ2-7; TRBD1 might be the D (6 bases). Germline CDR1 and CDR2: KGHSH and LQKENI. V was cut by 3 bases and J by 1 base, with 10 bases left in between. The CDR3 runs to 14 residues. CDR3 sequence reads: CASSPLQGSYEQYF. CDR3 DNA sequence: TGTGCCAGCTCACCCTTACAGGGTTCCTACGAGCAGTACTTC.